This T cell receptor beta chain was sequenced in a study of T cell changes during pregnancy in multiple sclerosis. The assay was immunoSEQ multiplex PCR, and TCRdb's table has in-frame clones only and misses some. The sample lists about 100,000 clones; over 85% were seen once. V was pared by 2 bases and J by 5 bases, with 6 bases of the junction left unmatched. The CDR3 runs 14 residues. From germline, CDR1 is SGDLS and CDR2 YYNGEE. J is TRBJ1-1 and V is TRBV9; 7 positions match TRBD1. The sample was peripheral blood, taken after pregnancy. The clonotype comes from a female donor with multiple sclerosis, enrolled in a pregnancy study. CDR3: CASSVTGLVTEAFF. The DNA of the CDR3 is TGTGCCAGCAGCGTGACAGGGTTGGTGACTGAAGCTTTCTTT.